This T cell receptor (beta chain) is from a study of cytomegalovirus exposure and HLA in healthy donors. The V and J ends lost 3 bases and 3 bases, in that order; junction bases with no gene match: 3. This CDR3 has 15 amino acids. Germline-derived CDR1 and CDR2 are LNHDA and SQIVND (reference sequence). PCR amplification relied on 60 Vbeta primers (plus 13 Jbeta primers). Generated by immunoSEQ multiplex PCR, the TCRdb table keeps only in-frame clones and is missing some. In the table there are around 130,000 clones, roughly 79% of which are singletons. Notes on the study in general: A later analysis showed HLA-associated TCR beta chains outstripping equally common others in clonal expansion. There were some V segments, including TRBV6-2 and TRBV6-3, excluded as indistinguishable. Cytomegalovirus association was assigned to 150 to 200 TCR beta chains. CMV serostatus stood as the only immune exposure information on hand.

Note on this clone: The antigen is not known.

The specimen sequenced was PBMCs. The chain combines TRBV19 with TRBJ1-4, with TRBD1 matching 8 bases. The source of this sequence is a boy aged 2-9 years in good health and CMV-seronegative. In DNA, the CDR3 is TGTGCCAGTAGTATCGTACAGGGGGCTAATGAAAAACTGTTTTTT. Its protein is CASSIVQGANEKLFF.